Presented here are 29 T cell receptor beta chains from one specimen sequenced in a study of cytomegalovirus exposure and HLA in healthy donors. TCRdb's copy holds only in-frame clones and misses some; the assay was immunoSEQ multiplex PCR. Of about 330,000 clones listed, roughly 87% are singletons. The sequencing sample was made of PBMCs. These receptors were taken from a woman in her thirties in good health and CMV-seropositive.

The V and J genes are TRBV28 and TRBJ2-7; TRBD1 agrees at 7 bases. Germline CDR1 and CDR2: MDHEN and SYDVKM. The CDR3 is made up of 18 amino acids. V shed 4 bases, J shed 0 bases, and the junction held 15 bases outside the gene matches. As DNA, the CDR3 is TGTGCCAGCAGTTACGGGACAGCGACCTACGAGGGCTCCTACGAGCAGTACTTC. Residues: CASSYGTATYEGSYEQYF.

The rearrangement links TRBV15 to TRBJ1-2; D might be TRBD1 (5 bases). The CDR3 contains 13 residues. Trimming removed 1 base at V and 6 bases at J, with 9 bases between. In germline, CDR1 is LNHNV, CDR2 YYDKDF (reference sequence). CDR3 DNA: TGTGCCACCAGCAGAGTCGTGGGGCATGGCTACACCTTC. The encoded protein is CATSRVVGHGYTF.

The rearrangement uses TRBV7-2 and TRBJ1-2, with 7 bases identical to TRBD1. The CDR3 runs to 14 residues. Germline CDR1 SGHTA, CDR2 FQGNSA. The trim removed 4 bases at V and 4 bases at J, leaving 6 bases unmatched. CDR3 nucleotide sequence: TGTGCCAGCAGCTCGGCGGGACAGATCTATGGCTACACCTTC. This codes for CASSSAGQIYGYTF.

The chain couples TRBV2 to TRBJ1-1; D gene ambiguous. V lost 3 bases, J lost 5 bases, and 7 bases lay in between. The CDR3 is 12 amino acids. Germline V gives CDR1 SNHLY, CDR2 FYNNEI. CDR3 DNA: TGTGCCAGCAGTGAGGTTGTGACTGAAGCTTTCTTT. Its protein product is CASSEVVTEAFF. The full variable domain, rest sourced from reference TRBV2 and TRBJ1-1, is EPEVTQTPSHQVTQMGQEVILRCVPISNHLYFYWYRQILGQKVEFLVSFYNNEISEKSEIFDDQFSVERPDGSNFTLKIRSTKLEDSAMYFCASSEVVTEAFFGQGTRLTVV.

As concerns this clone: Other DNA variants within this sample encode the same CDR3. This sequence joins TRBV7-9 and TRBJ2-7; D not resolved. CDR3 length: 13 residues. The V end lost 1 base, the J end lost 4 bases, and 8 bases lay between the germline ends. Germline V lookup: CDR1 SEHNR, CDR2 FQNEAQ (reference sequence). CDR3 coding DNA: TGTGCCAGCAGCTTAGGTAGTGGTTACGAGCAGTACTTC. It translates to CASSLGSGYEQYF. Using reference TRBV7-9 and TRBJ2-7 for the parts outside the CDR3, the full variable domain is DTGVSQNPRHKITKRGQNVTFRCDPISEHNRLYWYRQTLGQGPEFLTYFQNEAQLEKSRLLSDRFSAERPKGSFSTLEIQRTEQGDSAMYLCASSLGSGYEQYFGPGTRLTVT.

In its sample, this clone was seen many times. The CDR3 reads CSFTGGAEAFF. DNA for the CDR3: TGCAGCTTTACAGGTGGCGCTGAAGCTTTCTTT. This sequence joins TRBV29-1 and TRBJ1-1, with D possibly being TRBD1 (5 bases). Germline V CDR1 and CDR2: SQVTM, ANQGSEA. The ends were cut back, 8 bases at V and 6 bases at J, with 13 bases in the middle. CDR3 length: 11 residues.

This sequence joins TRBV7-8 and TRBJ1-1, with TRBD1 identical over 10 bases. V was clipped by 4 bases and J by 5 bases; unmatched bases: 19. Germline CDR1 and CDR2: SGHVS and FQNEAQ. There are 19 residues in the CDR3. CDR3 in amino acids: CASSSRDRGKQRGRTEAFF. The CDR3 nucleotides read TGTGCCAGCAGCTCCCGGGACAGGGGAAAGCAACGGGGACGGACTGAAGCTTTCTTT.

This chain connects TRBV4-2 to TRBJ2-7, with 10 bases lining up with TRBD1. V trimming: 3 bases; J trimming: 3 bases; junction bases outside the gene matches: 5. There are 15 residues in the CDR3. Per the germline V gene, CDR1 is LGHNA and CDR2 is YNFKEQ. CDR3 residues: CASSQDWTGGYEQYF. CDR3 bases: TGTGCCAGCAGCCAGGACTGGACAGGGGGCTACGAGCAGTACTTC.

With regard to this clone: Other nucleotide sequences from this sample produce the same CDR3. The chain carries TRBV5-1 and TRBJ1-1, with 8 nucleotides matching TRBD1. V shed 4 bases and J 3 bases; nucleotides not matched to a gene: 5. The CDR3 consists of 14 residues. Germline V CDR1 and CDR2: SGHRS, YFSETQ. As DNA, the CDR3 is TGCGCCAGCAGCAGACAGGGGAGGGACACTGAAGCTTTCTTT. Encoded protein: CASSRQGRDTEAFF.

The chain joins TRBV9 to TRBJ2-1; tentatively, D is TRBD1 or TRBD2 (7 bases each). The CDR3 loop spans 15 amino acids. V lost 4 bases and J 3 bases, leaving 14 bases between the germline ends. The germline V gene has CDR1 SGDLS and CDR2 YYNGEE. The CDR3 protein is CASSLRGDSYNEQFF. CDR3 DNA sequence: TGTGCCAGCAGCCTCCGGGGGGACAGCTACAATGAGCAGTTCTTC.

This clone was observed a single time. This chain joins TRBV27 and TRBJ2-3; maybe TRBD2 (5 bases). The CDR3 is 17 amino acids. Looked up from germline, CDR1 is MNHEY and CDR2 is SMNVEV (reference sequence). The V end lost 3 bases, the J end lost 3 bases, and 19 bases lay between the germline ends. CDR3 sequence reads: CASSFKDRPSKTDTQYF. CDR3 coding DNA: TGTGCCAGCAGTTTTAAGGATCGTCCTAGCAAAACAGATACGCAGTATTTT.

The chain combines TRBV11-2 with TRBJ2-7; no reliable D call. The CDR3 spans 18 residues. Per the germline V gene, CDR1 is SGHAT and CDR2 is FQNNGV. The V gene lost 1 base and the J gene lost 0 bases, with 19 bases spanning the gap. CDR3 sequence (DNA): TGTGCCAGCAGCTTAGCCTCATTATCGGTCGTACTCTCCTACGAGCAGTACTTC. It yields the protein CASSLASLSVVLSYEQYF.

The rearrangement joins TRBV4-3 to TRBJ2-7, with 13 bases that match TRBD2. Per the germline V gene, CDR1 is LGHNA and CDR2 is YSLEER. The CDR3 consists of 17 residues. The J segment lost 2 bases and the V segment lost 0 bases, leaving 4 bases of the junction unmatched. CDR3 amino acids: CASSQDGGTSGTYEQYF. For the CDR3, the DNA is TGCGCCAGCAGCCAAGACGGGGGGACTAGCGGGACCTACGAGCAGTACTTC.

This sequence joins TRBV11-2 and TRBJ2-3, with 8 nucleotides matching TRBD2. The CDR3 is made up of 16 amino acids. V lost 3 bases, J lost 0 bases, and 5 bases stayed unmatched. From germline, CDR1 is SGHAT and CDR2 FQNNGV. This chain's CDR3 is CASSFRTSWSTDTQYF. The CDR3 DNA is TGTGCCAGCAGCTTCAGGACTAGCTGGAGCACAGATACGCAGTATTTT.

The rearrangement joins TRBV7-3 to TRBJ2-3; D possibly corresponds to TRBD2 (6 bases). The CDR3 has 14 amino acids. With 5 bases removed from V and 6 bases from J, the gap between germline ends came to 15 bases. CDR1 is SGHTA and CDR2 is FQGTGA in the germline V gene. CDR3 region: CASSQTRDSDTQYF. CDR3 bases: TGTGCCAGCAGCCAGACTAGGGATAGCGATACGCAGTATTTT.

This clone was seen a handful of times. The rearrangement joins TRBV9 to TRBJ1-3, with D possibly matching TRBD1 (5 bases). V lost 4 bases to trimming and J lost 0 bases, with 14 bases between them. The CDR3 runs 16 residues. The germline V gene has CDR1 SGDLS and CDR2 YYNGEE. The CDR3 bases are TGTGCCAGCAGCTTGGGGGTTCTTCCCTCTGGAAACACCATATATTTT. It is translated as CASSLGVLPSGNTIYF. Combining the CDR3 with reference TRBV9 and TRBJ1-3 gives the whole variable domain DSGVTQTPKHLITATGQRVTLRCSPRSGDLSVYWYQQSLDQGLQFLIQYYNGEERAKGNILERFSAQQFPDLHSELNLSSLELGDSALYFCASSLGVLPSGNTIYFGEGSWLTVV.

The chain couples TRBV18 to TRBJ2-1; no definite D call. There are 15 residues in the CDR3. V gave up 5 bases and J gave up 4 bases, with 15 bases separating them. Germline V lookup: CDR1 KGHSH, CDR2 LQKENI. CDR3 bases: TGTGCCAGCTCATCGTCTCGAGAAACGTACAATGAGCAGTTCTTC. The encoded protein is CASSSSRETYNEQFF.

The CDR3: CAWTVRDGIYGYTF. The CDR3 bases are TGTGCCTGGACTGTACGGGACGGAATCTATGGCTACACCTTC. The V call is TRBV30, the J call TRBJ1-2; D possibly corresponds to TRBD1 (5 bases). CDR3 length: 14 amino acids. Trimming removed 4 bases from V and 4 bases from J, with 16 bases in between. Germline V gene lookup returns CDR1 GTSNPN and CDR2 SVGIG (reference sequence).

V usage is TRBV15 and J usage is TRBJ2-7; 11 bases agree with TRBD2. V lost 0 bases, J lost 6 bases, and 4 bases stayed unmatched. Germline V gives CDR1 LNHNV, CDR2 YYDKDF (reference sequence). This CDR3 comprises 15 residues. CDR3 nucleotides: TGTGCCACCAGCAGAGATATACTAGCGGGAGCCGAGCAGTACTTC. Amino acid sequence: CATSRDILAGAEQYF. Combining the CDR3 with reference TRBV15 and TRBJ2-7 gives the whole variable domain DAMVIQNPRYQVTQFGKPVTLSCSQTLNHNVMYWYQQKSSQAPKLLFHYYDKDFNNEADTPDNFQSRRPNTSFCFLDIRSPGLGDTAMYLCATSRDILAGAEQYFGPGTRLTVT.

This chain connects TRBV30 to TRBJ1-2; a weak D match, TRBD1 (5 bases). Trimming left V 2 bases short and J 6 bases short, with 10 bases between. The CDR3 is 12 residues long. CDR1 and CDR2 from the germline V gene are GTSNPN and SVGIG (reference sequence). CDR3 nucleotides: TGTGCCTGGAGTAAGGGGTCCGATGGCTACACCTTC. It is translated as CAWSKGSDGYTF.

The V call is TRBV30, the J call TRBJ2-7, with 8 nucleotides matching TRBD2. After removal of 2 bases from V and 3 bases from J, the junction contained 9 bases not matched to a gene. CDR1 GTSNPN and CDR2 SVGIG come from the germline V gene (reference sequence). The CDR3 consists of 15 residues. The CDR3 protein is CAWSSAGGTGYEQYF. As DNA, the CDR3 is TGTGCCTGGAGTTCCGCGGGGGGAACAGGCTACGAGCAGTACTTC.

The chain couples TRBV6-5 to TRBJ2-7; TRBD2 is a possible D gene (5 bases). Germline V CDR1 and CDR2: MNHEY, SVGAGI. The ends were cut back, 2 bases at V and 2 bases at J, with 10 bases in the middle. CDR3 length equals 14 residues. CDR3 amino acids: CASSYRLTPYEQYF. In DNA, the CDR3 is TGTGCCAGCAGTTACCGACTAACGCCCTACGAGCAGTACTTC.

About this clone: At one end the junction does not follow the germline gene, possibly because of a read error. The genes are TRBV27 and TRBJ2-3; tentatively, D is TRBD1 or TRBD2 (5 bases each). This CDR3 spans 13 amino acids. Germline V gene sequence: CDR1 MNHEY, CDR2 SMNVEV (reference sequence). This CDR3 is CASSLGTTYTQYF. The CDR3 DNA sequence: TGTGCCAGCAGCTTGGGGACCACATATACGCAGTATTTT.

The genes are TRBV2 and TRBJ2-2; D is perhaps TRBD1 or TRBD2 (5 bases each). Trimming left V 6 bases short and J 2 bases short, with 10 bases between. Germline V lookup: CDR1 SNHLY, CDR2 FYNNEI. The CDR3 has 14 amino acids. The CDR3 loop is CASRGVVNTGELFF. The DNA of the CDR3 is TGTGCCAGCAGGGGGGTGGTAAACACCGGGGAGCTGTTTTTT.

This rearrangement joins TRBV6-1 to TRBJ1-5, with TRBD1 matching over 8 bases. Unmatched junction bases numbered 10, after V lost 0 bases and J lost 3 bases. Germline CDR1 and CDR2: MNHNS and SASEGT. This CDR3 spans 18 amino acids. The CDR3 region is CASSEAVDRGKLNQPQHF. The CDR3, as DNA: TGTGCCAGCAGTGAAGCAGTCGACAGGGGAAAACTCAATCAGCCCCAGCATTTT.

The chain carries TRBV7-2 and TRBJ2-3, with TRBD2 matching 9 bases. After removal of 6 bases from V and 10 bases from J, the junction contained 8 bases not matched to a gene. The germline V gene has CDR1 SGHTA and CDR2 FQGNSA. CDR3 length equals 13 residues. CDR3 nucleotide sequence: TGTGCCAGCAGATTCCAGCGGGAGGCCCCGCAGTATTTT. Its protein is CASRFQREAPQYF.

The CDR3 DNA is TGTGCCAGCAGTGAACGGCAAACCGGATTTAGCAATCAGCCCCAGCATTTT. Translated: CASSERQTGFSNQPQHF. The J gene is TRBJ1-5, the V gene TRBV6-1; D uncertain. Germline values: CDR1 MNHNS, CDR2 SASEGT. Trimming stripped 2 bases from V and 0 bases from J, with 14 bases between. This CDR3 spans 17 amino acids.

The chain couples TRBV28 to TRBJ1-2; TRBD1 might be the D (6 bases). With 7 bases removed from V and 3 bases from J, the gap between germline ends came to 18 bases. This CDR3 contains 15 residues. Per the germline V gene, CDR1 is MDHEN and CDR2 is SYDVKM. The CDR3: CASTPLTGTDYGYTF. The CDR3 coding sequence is TGTGCCAGCACCCCCCTAACAGGGACCGACTATGGCTACACCTTC.

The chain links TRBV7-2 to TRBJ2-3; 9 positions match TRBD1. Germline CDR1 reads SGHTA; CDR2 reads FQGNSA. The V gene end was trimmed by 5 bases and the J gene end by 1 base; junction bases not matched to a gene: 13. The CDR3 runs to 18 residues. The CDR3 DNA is TGTGCCAGCAGCCGAGGGGAATTTTGGGACAGGGGCACAGATACGCAGTATTTT. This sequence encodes CASSRGEFWDRGTDTQYF.